These 27 T cell receptor beta chains share one sample of origin, sequenced in a study of glioma-infiltrating T cells. Using RNA template, CDR3s of TCR alpha and beta were amplified with iRepertoire arm-PCR. TCRdb called the multiplex PCR reads again in MiXCR, with one record for every CDR3 protein. The sample shows over 130,000 distinct CDR3 sequences, about two fifths of them seen only once. Sequencing was done on a sample of glioma tissue, nonneoplastic brain tissue, or PBMCs (not recorded which). These receptors were collected from a human donor with low-grade glioma or glioblastoma, undergoing nonglioma brain surgery, or in good health (not recorded which).

This chain joins TRBV7-9 and TRBJ2-2, with a weak D call TRBD2 (6 bases). The CDR3 contains 17 residues. Germline V CDR1 and CDR2: SEHNR, FQNEAQ (reference sequence). Trimming cost V 1 base and J 4 bases, with 16 bases left between them. The CDR3 protein is CASSLGLPGLSTGELFF. The CDR3 DNA follows: TGTGCCAGCAGCTTAGGCCTGCCAGGACTATCCACCGGGGAGCTGTTTTTT.

The chain couples TRBV6-1 to TRBJ2-3, with D perhaps matching TRBD1 or TRBD2 (5 bases each). From germline, CDR1 is MNHNS and CDR2 SASEGT. V was clipped by 2 bases and J by 2 bases, with 17 bases between them. This CDR3 spans 17 amino acids. CDR3: CASSEPQGAGLTDTQYF. The CDR3 DNA sequence: TGTGCCAGCAGTGAACCCCAGGGAGCAGGGCTCACAGATACGCAGTATTTT.

The chain recombines TRBV7-2 with TRBJ2-1; D is unclear. Germline V lookup: CDR1 SGHTA, CDR2 FQGNSA. The length of the CDR3 is 11 residues. V was trimmed by 2 bases and J by 8 bases, leaving 4 bases between them. The CDR3 is CASSLIDEQFF. CDR3 DNA: TGTGCCAGCAGCTTAATCGATGAGCAGTTCTTC.

This chain connects TRBV7-9 to TRBJ1-1, with 8 bases fitting TRBD1. From germline, CDR1 is SEHNR and CDR2 FQNEAQ (reference sequence). The CDR3 sequence is 17 residues long. The trim removed 3 bases at V and 0 bases at J, leaving 9 bases unmatched. The CDR3 DNA is TGTGCCAGCAGCTTCTCACGTCCAGGGGGCATGAACACTGAAGCTTTCTTT. Its protein product is CASSFSRPGGMNTEAFF. Complete variable domain (other parts from reference TRBV7-9 and TRBJ1-1): DTGVSQNPRHKITKRGQNVTFRCDPISEHNRLYWYRQTLGQGPEFLTYFQNEAQLEKSRLLSDRFSAERPKGSFSTLEIQRTEQGDSAMYLCASSFSRPGGMNTEAFFGQGTRLTVV.

The gene calls are TRBV6-1 and TRBJ1-1, with D unresolved. CDR3 size: 13 residues. V was shortened by 3 bases and J by 3 bases, with 8 bases between the two germline ends. Germline V lookup: CDR1 MNHNS, CDR2 SASEGT. The CDR3 sequence is CASSDTTDTEAFF. DNA of the CDR3: TGTGCCAGCAGTGACACGACTGACACTGAAGCTTTCTTT.

This clonotype turned up a few times. The chain combines TRBV6-2 or TRBV6-3 with TRBJ1-2; TRBD1 might be the D (5 bases). The CDR3 sequence is 16 residues long. V gave up 2 bases and J gave up 1 base, with 14 bases separating them. The germline V gene encodes CDR1 MNHEY and CDR2 SVGEGT. CDR3 protein: CASSYGTGTVNYGYTF. CDR3 nucleotide sequence: TGTGCCAGCAGTTACGGTACCGGGACGGTTAACTATGGCTACACCTTC.

This clonotype was detected a few times. The chain combines TRBV6-1 with TRBJ1-2, with D possibly TRBD1 on 6 matching bases. Germline V gene lookup returns CDR1 MNHNS and CDR2 SASEGT. V lost 7 bases, J lost 7 bases, and 16 bases lay in between. The CDR3 totals 13 residues. The CDR3 nucleotides read TGTGCCAGCATCCCACAGGGTCTTGGTGGCTACACCTTC. Amino acids: CASIPQGLGGYTF.

This chain uses TRBV11-2 with TRBJ2-7; perhaps TRBD2 as D (5 bases). This CDR3 region has 13 residues. V was pared by 0 bases and J by 7 bases, with 10 bases between. Looked up from germline, CDR1 is SGHAT and CDR2 is FQNNGV. CDR3 in DNA: TGTGCCAGCAGCTTAGACGCTCCGGGGGAGCAGTACTTC. Amino acids: CASSLDAPGEQYF. Filled out from reference TRBV11-2 and TRBJ2-7, the complete variable domain reads EAGVAQSPRYKIIEKRQSVAFWCNPISGHATLYWYQQILGQGPKLLIQFQNNGVVDDSQLPKDRFSAERLKGVDSTLKIQPAKLEDSAVYLCASSLDAPGEQYFGPGTRLTVT.

The chain combines TRBV6-1 with TRBJ2-5, with D possibly matching TRBD1 (6 bases). Trimming pared 6 bases from V and 0 bases from J, leaving 20 bases between. CDR1 and CDR2 (germline): MNHNS, SASEGT. This CDR3 has 17 residues. The CDR3, as DNA: TGTGCCAGCAGGATAAACTCCGGGACAATATACCAAGAGACCCAGTACTTC. Protein sequence: CASRINSGTIYQETQYF.

The chain links TRBV7-2 to TRBJ2-1; maybe TRBD1 (6 bases). V lost 6 bases, J lost 5 bases, and 8 bases lay in between. The CDR3 has 12 amino acids. The germline V gene has CDR1 SGHTA and CDR2 FQGNSA. The CDR3 sequence: CASSRQDNEQFF. The CDR3 DNA sequence: TGTGCCAGCAGTCGACAGGACAATGAGCAGTTCTTC.

The V gene is TRBV2, the J gene TRBJ2-7; 9 nucleotides agree with TRBD2. The CDR3 is made up of 15 amino acids. V dropped 5 bases and J dropped 7; count of bases not matched to a gene: 12. The germline V gene encodes CDR1 SNHLY and CDR2 FYNNEI. CDR3 DNA sequence: TGTGCCAGCAGTCAGACTAGCGGAGGTGCTCGTGAGCAGTACTTC. Encoded protein: CASSQTSGGAREQYF. Supplemented by reference TRBV2 and TRBJ2-7, the full variable domain reads EPEVTQTPSHQVTQMGQEVILRCVPISNHLYFYWYRQILGQKVEFLVSFYNNEISEKSEIFDDQFSVERPDGSNFTLKIRSTKLEDSAMYFCASSQTSGGAREQYFGPGTRLTVT.

This clonotype appeared once. V gene TRBV25-1 combines with J gene TRBJ2-3; weak D call: TRBD1 (6 bases). V was clipped by 8 bases and J by 1 base, with 13 bases between them. Germline CDR1 reads MGHDK; CDR2 reads SYGVNS. The CDR3 loop spans 14 amino acids. DNA for the CDR3: TGTGCCAGCTCCAGGGGCTGGGGCACAGATACGCAGTATTTT. Its protein product is CASSRGWGTDTQYF.

This clonotype showed up just a few times. The chain uses TRBV20-1 and TRBJ2-1, with TRBD2 matching over 7 bases. Germline lookup yields CDR1 DFQATT and CDR2 SNEGSKA (reference sequence). There are 13 residues in the CDR3. The V segment lost 6 bases and the J segment 12 bases; nucleotides outside the gene matches: 14. The CDR3 sequence is CSARVLPSGVQFF. As DNA, the CDR3 is TGCAGTGCCAGGGTCCTTCCTAGCGGAGTGCAGTTCTTC.

This clonotype was seen just once. The V call is TRBV29-1, the J call TRBJ1-1, with D possibly being TRBD1 (6 bases). Per germline, CDR1 SQVTM and CDR2 ANQGSEA. The CDR3 covers 12 residues. The V gene lost 3 bases and the J gene lost 5 bases, with 10 bases spanning the gap. CDR3 nucleotide sequence: TGCAGCGTTGAGGAGGGGGAAACTGAAGCTTTCTTT. It encodes CSVEEGETEAFF.

This clonotype was found a few times. The V call is TRBV29-1, the J call TRBJ2-3; 8 positions match TRBD2. Germline values: CDR1 SQVTM, CDR2 ANQGSEA. The CDR3 is 15 residues long. V shed 1 base, J shed 5 bases, and the junction held 8 bases outside the gene matches. CDR3 nucleotides: TGCAGCGTTGAAGTTTTAGCGGGACTGCTAGATACGCAGTATTTT. Translating it yields CSVEVLAGLLDTQYF.

J is TRBJ2-1 and V is TRBV20-1; D is uncertain. With 0 bases removed from V and 4 bases from J, the gap between germline ends came to 4 bases. Germline V gives CDR1 DFQATT, CDR2 SNEGSKA (reference sequence). The CDR3 contains 12 residues. CDR3 nucleotides: TGCAGTGCTAGAGACCCTTACAATGAGCAGTTCTTC. It codes for CSARDPYNEQFF.

The chain is built from TRBV6-1 and TRBJ2-1; tentative D call: TRBD1 (6 bases). Germline lookup yields CDR1 MNHNS and CDR2 SASEGT. The CDR3 has 14 residues. The ends were cut back, 0 bases at V and 4 bases at J, with 7 bases in the middle. The CDR3 bases are TGTGCCAGCAGTGAAGCGGGACAATACAATGAGCAGTTCTTC. Its translation: CASSEAGQYNEQFF.

This clonotype has a single count. The chain joins TRBV28 to TRBJ2-5; no reliable D call. Trimming removed 4 bases at V and 9 bases at J, with 21 bases between. This CDR3 spans 15 amino acids. Germline loops: CDR1 MDHEN, CDR2 SYDVKM. This CDR3 reads CASSSKGQIRVPQYF. The CDR3 DNA sequence: TGTGCCAGCAGTTCCAAGGGCCAGATCCGCGTTCCCCAGTACTTC. Full variable domain (remainder filled in from reference TRBV28 and TRBJ2-5): DVKVTQSSRYLVKRTGEKVFLECVQDMDHENMFWYRQDPGLGLRLIYFSYDVKMKEKGDIPEGYSVSREKKERFSLILESASTNQTSMYLCASSSKGQIRVPQYFGPGTRLLVL.

This rearrangement joins TRBV6-1 to TRBJ1-2; D call uncertain. The CDR3 is made up of 14 amino acids. V lost 0 bases and J lost 7, with 12 bases in between. Germline V CDR1 and CDR2: MNHNS, SASEGT. The CDR3 sequence is CASSEAGAVAGYTF. CDR3 nucleotides: TGTGCCAGCAGTGAAGCGGGTGCCGTGGCTGGCTACACCTTC.

This clonotype was recorded only once. V usage is TRBV20-1 and J usage is TRBJ2-1, with TRBD2 as a possible D gene (9 bases). The CDR3 is 17 residues long. V was trimmed by 8 bases and J by 1 base, leaving 24 bases between them. Looked up from germline, CDR1 is DFQATT and CDR2 is SNEGSKA (reference sequence). CDR3 amino acids: CSLCTGGTSKSYNEQFF. CDR3 nucleotide sequence: TGCAGTCTATGTACAGGGGGGACTAGCAAGTCCTACAATGAGCAGTTCTTC.

The chain recombines TRBV4-1 with TRBJ2-2; possible D gene TRBD1, 7 bases. Per the germline V gene, CDR1 is MGHRA and CDR2 is YSYEKL. The V end was cut by 0 bases, the J end by 0 bases, with 14 bases between. This CDR3 has 18 amino acids. The CDR3 DNA follows: TGCGCCAGCAGCCAAGATGACCCCAGGGGGGCGAACACCGGGGAGCTGTTTTTT. As protein: CASSQDDPRGANTGELFF.

This clonotype appeared many times. The rearrangement uses TRBV15 and TRBJ2-1, with D tentatively TRBD2 (5 bases). This CDR3 is 16 amino acids long. CDR1 is LNHNV and CDR2 is YYDKDF in the germline V gene (reference sequence). Trimming took off 1 base at V and 0 bases at J, with 10 bases between the two ends. The CDR3 DNA reads as TGTGCCACCAGCAGAGGAGGGCAAAGCTCCTACAATGAGCAGTTCTTC. This codes for CATSRGGQSSYNEQFF.

V usage is TRBV7-2 and J usage is TRBJ1-2; D uncertain. There are 16 residues in the CDR3. The germline CDR1 and CDR2 sequences are SGHTA and FQGNSA. The V end lost 2 bases, the J end lost 2 bases, and 15 bases lay between the germline ends. CDR3 DNA sequence: TGTGCCAGCAGCTTATCGCGAAGCGGGATCAACTATGGCTACACCTTC. This sequence encodes CASSLSRSGINYGYTF.

The J gene is TRBJ2-1, the V gene TRBV6-1; D is perhaps TRBD1 (5 bases). This CDR3 is 15 amino acids long. CDR1 and CDR2 (germline): MNHNS, SASEGT. Trimming stripped 1 base from V and 8 bases from J, with 15 bases between. DNA for the CDR3: TGTGCCAGCAGTGAAGGGGGCAGGAGCCGGGATGAGCAGTTCTTC. Protein: CASSEGGRSRDEQFF.

Regarding this clonotype: At one of its ends the junction is not consistent with the germline gene, which may arise from a read error. The V gene is TRBV6-6, the J gene TRBJ2-7; possible D gene TRBD2, 7 bases. The germline gives CDR1 MNHNY, CDR2 SVGAGI (reference sequence). The CDR3 is 14 residues long. The CDR3 nucleotides read TGTGCCAGCAGTAGGGGACGGGGGGCTCCCGAGAAGTACTTC. Translating gives CASSRGRGAPEKYF.

V usage is TRBV7-2 and J usage is TRBJ2-2; the D call may be TRBD1 or TRBD2 (5 bases each). Germline V gene data show CDR1 as SGHTA and CDR2 as FQGNSA. The CDR3 totals 15 residues. V lost 4 bases and J lost 4, with 13 bases in between. The CDR3, as DNA: TGTGCCAGCAGCTGGGACCCCCGGTCCACCGGGGAGCTGTTTTTT. Its translation: CASSWDPRSTGELFF.

The chain employs TRBV9 and TRBJ2-3, with TRBD1 as a possible D gene (5 bases). V dropped 0 bases and J dropped 0 bases, with 8 bases sitting between them. The V gene's germline CDR1 is SGDLS and CDR2 YYNGEE. The CDR3 totals 15 residues. In nucleotides, the CDR3 is TGTGCCAGCAGCGTAGCTGGGGCTAGCACAGATACGCAGTATTTT. Translation: CASSVAGASTDTQYF.